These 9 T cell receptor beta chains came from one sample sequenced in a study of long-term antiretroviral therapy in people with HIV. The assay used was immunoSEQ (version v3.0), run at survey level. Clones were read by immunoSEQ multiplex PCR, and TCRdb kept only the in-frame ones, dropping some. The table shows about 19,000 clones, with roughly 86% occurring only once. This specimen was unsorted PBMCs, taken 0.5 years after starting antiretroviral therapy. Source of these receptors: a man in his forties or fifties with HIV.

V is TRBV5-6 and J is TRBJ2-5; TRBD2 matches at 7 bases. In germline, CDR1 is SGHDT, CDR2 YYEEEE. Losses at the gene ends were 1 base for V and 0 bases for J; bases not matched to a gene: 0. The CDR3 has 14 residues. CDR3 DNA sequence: TGTGCCAGCAGCTTGACTAGCGACCAAGAGACCCAGTACTTC. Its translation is CASSLTSDQETQYF.

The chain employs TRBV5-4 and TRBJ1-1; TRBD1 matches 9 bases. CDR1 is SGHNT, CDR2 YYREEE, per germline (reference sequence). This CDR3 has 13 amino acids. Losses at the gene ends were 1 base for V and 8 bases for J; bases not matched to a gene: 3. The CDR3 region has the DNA TGTGCCAGCAGCTTGACCGGACAGGGGGAAGCTTTCTTT. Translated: CASSLTGQGEAFF.

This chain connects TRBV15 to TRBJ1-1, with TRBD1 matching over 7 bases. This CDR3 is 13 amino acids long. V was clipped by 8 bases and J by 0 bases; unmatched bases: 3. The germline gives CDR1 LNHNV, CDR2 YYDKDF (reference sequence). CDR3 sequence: CATDTGVNTEAFF. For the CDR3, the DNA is TGTGCCACCGATACAGGGGTGAACACTGAAGCTTTCTTT.

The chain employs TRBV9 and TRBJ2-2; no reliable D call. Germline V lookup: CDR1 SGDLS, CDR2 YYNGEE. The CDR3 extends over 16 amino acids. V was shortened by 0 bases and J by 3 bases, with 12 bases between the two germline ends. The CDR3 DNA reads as TGTGCCAGCAGCGTAGATGGTAGGGAATACACCGGGGAGCTGTTTTTT. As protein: CASSVDGREYTGELFF.

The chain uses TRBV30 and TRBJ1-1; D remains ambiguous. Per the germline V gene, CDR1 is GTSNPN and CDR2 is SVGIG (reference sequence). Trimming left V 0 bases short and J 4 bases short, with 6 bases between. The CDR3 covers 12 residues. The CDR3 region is CAWSVLPTEAFF. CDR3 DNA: TGTGCCTGGAGTGTACTACCCACTGAAGCTTTCTTT.

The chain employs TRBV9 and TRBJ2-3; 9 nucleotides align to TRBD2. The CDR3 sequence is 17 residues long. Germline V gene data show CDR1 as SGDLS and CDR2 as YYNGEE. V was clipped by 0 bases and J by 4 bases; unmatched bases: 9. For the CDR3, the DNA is TGTGCCAGCAGCGTAGATGGGGCGGGAGGGCGTGCAGATACGCAGTATTTT. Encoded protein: CASSVDGAGGRADTQYF.

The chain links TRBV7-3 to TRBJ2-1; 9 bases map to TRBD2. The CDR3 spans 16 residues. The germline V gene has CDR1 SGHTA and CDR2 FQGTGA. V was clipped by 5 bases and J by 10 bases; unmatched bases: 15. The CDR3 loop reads CASSPNAAGGPREQFF. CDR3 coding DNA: TGTGCCAGCAGCCCAAACGCGGCGGGGGGGCCCCGCGAGCAGTTCTTC.

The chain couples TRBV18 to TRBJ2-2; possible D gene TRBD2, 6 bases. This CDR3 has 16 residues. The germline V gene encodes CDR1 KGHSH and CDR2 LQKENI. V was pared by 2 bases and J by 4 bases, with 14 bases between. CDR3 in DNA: TGTGCCAGCTCACCAAGGGGAGGACAACTCACCGGGGAGCTGTTTTTT. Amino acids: CASSPRGGQLTGELFF.

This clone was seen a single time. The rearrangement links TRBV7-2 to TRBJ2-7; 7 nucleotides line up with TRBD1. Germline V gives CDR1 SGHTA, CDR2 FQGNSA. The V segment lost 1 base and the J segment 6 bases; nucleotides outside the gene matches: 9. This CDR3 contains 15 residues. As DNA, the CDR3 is TGTGCCAGCAGCTTAGGGGACAGCGGATCGTTCGAGCAGTACTTC. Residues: CASSLGDSGSFEQYF.